This T cell receptor beta chain is from a study of cytomegalovirus exposure and HLA in healthy donors. With 60 Vbeta and 13 Jbeta primers, the PCR was carried out. Clones were read by immunoSEQ multiplex PCR, and TCRdb kept only the in-frame ones, dropping some. The repertoire consists of fewer than 130,000 clones, with around 80% occurring once and the leading ten covering approximately 3%. Trimming stripped 6 bases from V and 10 bases from J, with 28 bases between. CDR3 size: 16 residues. CDR1 is SQVTM, CDR2 ANQGSEA, per germline. Details on this clone: Its specificity is not known.

Findings and caveats of the study: Later on, an analysis tied approximately 15,000 TCR beta sequences to HLA alleles at 0.05 false discovery rate.

This TCR came from a woman aged 40 to 55 in good health and CMV-seronegative. Sequencing input: PBMCs. V gene TRBV29-1 combines with J gene TRBJ2-1; D possibly corresponds to TRBD2 (7 bases). The CDR3 bases are TGCAGCGTCCCTTCGGGGGGCGGGCCAGGGAGAGGCGAGCAGTTCTTC. The encoded protein is CSVPSGGGPGRGEQFF.